This TCR beta chain was found in a study of blood T cells in healthy people across ages. Study results and limitations: Age showed a roughly linear inverse relationship with TCR beta diversity per million T cells.

Sample-barcoded 5' priming and a J-beta primer mix drove a second PCR of 7 to 11 cycles. TCRdb reanalysed the 5' RACE reads using MiXCR and keeps one entry per CDR3 protein. The data show around 700,000 distinct CDR3 sequences, approximately 25% seen once. The length of the CDR3 is 14 residues. Looked up from germline, CDR1 is DFQATT and CDR2 is SNEGSKA (reference sequence). The V and J ends lost 6 bases and 3 bases, in that order; junction bases with no gene match: 6. This clonotype has more than one count but fewer than ten. Antigen specificity is unknown. Each donor had around 9.2 milliliters of peripheral blood drawn. This same sample was also taken into another study, of T cells of mothers and their children. That source adds: All donors were healthy and Caucasian; they were a few mothers and their six children.

Specimen: blood. The rearrangement links TRBV20-1 to TRBJ2-1, with 9 bases fitting TRBD2. The clonotype comes from a boy between 10 and 17 years old in good health. In DNA, the CDR3 is TGCAGTGCGAGACTAGCGGAGCGCTACAATGAGCAGTTCTTC. Translated, it gives CSARLAERYNEQFF.